This entry lists 2 T cell receptor beta chains sequenced from one sample in a study of T cell responses to AZD1222 COVID-19 vaccine. TCRdb's copy holds only in-frame clones and misses some; the assay was immunoSEQ multiplex PCR. This table holds around 99,000 clones, approximately 90% found once. Material: peripheral blood, obtained on day 0 of AZD1222 vaccination. The receptors originated from an adult in good health.

The J gene is TRBJ2-7, the V gene TRBV10-3; D is uncertain. Germline V gene sequence: CDR1 ENHRY, CDR2 SYGVKD. V gave up 6 bases and J gave up 5 bases, with 14 bases separating them. The CDR3 covers 13 residues. CDR3: CAISTSVSDEQYF. CDR3 bases: TGTGCCATCAGCACCTCAGTCAGCGACGAGCAGTACTTC.

This clone was counted a few times. The sample holds other DNA sequences that translate to the same CDR3. The J gene is TRBJ1-1, the V gene TRBV6-2 or TRBV6-3, with a weak D call TRBD1 (5 bases). Trimming took 0 bases from V and 3 from J, leaving 8 bases between them. Germline V gene lookup returns CDR1 MNHEY and CDR2 SVGEGT. The CDR3 consists of 14 residues. CDR3 sequence reads: CASSYSRGDTEAFF. The CDR3 DNA reads as TGTGCCAGCAGTTACTCGAGAGGGGACACTGAAGCTTTCTTT.